These 15 T cell receptor beta chains were sequenced from one sample in a study of blood T cell repertoires in COVID-19. Profiling relied on immunoSEQ multiplex PCR, and the TCRdb table lists in-frame clones only, not all of them. The data show 200,000 to 300,000 clones, approximately 86% seen once. The sample was peripheral blood. The receptors come from a human donor in a cohort sampled during active COVID-19.

The chain is built from TRBV5-1 and TRBJ2-1, with 7 bases that match TRBD1. The CDR3 runs to 13 residues. J was trimmed by 5 bases and V by 9 bases; bases with no gene match: 8. Germline lookup yields CDR1 SGHRS and CDR2 YFSETQ. The CDR3 nucleotides are TGCGCCACTTCCCGGGACAGCAACAATGAGCAGTTCTTC. It translates to CATSRDSNNEQFF.

There are a few counts of this clone. The chain recombines TRBV4-2 with TRBJ1-4, with no clear D. This CDR3 spans 17 amino acids. Germline lookup yields CDR1 LGHNA and CDR2 YNFKEQ. Trimming left V 4 bases short and J 0 bases short, with 15 bases between. The CDR3 region is CASSPWRLPATNEKLFF. The CDR3 DNA reads TGTGCCAGCAGCCCCTGGAGGCTTCCTGCAACTAATGAAAAACTGTTTTTT.

This chain links TRBV9 with TRBJ2-1; D is ambiguous. Germline V CDR1 and CDR2: SGDLS, YYNGEE. The germline V and J ends were trimmed by 0 bases and 7 bases, with 5 bases remaining between them. The CDR3 loop spans 12 amino acids. In DNA, the CDR3 is TGTGCCAGCAGCGTAGCTACTAATGAGCAGTTCTTC. Residues: CASSVATNEQFF. The full variable domain, rest sourced from reference TRBV9 and TRBJ2-1, is DSGVTQTPKHLITATGQRVTLRCSPRSGDLSVYWYQQSLDQGLQFLIQYYNGEERAKGNILERFSAQQFPDLHSELNLSSLELGDSALYFCASSVATNEQFFGPGTRLTVL.

This chain joins TRBV6-4 and TRBJ2-1; TRBD2 agrees at 12 bases. Trimming cost V 5 bases and J 7 bases; bases outside gene matches: 3. From germline, CDR1 is MRHNA and CDR2 SNTAGT. CDR3 size: 14 residues. CDR3 amino acids: CASSTSGRRNEQFF. In DNA, the CDR3 is TGTGCCAGCAGTACTAGCGGGAGGCGGAATGAGCAGTTCTTC.

The gene calls are TRBV28 and TRBJ1-5; maybe TRBD1 (5 bases). Trimming removed 3 bases from V and 6 bases from J, with 15 bases in between. Germline V gene data show CDR1 as MDHEN and CDR2 as SYDVKM. The CDR3 length is 15 residues. For the CDR3, the DNA is TGTGCCAGCAGTTTCTTCCGGACAAGAATTCAGCCCCAGCATTTT. Translated: CASSFFRTRIQPQHF.

The chain carries TRBV2 and TRBJ1-6; D gene uncertain. CDR1 and CDR2 (germline): SNHLY, FYNNEI. The CDR3 is made up of 12 amino acids. Trimming shortened V by 8 bases and J by 5 bases, and 7 bases separated the two germline ends. The CDR3 region has the DNA TGTGCCAGCGAGAGTAATAATTCACCCCTCCACTTT. This sequence encodes CASESNNSPLHF.

This chain links TRBV11-2 with TRBJ1-5; possibly TRBD1 for D (6 bases). The CDR3 spans 15 residues. Trimming shortened V by 2 bases and J by 0 bases, and 8 bases separated the two germline ends. The germline V gene encodes CDR1 SGHAT and CDR2 FQNNGV. The CDR3 loop reads CASSLSQGSNQPQHF. The CDR3 DNA is TGTGCCAGCAGCTTATCACAGGGTAGCAATCAGCCCCAGCATTTT.

The rearrangement joins TRBV20-1 to TRBJ1-5, with D perhaps TRBD1 (6 bases). This CDR3 region has 14 residues. Germline V gives CDR1 DFQATT, CDR2 SNEGSKA (reference sequence). V was cut by 3 bases and J by 7 bases, with 16 bases left in between. Here the CDR3 DNA reads TGCAGTGCTAGTGGGGGCCGATTAGGACAGCCCCAGCATTTT. Translation gives CSASGGRLGQPQHF.

This clone has a handful of counts. The chain is built from TRBV2 and TRBJ1-4; TRBD1 agrees at 8 bases. After removal of 5 bases from V and 4 bases from J, the junction contained 3 bases not matched to a gene. The CDR3 totals 14 residues. The germline V gene has CDR1 SNHLY and CDR2 FYNNEI. In DNA, the CDR3 is TGTGCCAGCAGTTCACAGGGGGTTAATGAAAAACTGTTTTTT. It yields the protein CASSSQGVNEKLFF.

V and J are TRBV5-1 and TRBJ2-5; 7 bases are a match to TRBD2. The CDR3 has 13 amino acids. Looked up from germline, CDR1 is SGHRS and CDR2 is YFSETQ. V lost 4 bases, J lost 4 bases, and 4 bases stayed unmatched. The CDR3 loop is CASSPTSAETQYF. The CDR3 DNA sequence: TGCGCCAGCAGCCCAACTAGCGCAGAGACCCAGTACTTC.

V usage is TRBV7-9 and J usage is TRBJ2-2, with D possibly being TRBD2 (5 bases). Germline V lookup: CDR1 SEHNR, CDR2 FQNEAQ (reference sequence). The CDR3 loop spans 18 amino acids. V lost 5 bases and J 2 bases, leaving 21 bases between the germline ends. CDR3 nucleotide sequence: TGTGCCAGCAGCGGACGACGGACTTACAATCTAAACACCGGGGAGCTGTTTTTT. Its protein product is CASSGRRTYNLNTGELFF.

The V gene is TRBV29-1, the J gene TRBJ1-4; D possibly corresponds to TRBD1 (6 bases). V lost 6 bases and J lost 5, with 13 bases in between. Germline CDR1 is SQVTM and CDR2 is ANQGSEA. The CDR3 contains 13 residues. The CDR3 DNA reads TGCAGCGTCGGGACAAATAGGAATGAAAAACTGTTTTTT. As protein: CSVGTNRNEKLFF.

Turning to this clone: One end of the junction is discordant with germline, which a read error may explain. The chain links TRBV5-5 to TRBJ1-1; TRBD1 matches 11 bases. Germline V lookup: CDR1 SGHKS, CDR2 YYEKEE (reference sequence). The CDR3 runs 17 residues. The CDR3, as DNA: TGTGCCAGCAGCATCCTACTGGGGACAGGGGGGAACCCTGAAGCTTTCTTT. Translation: CASSILLGTGGNPEAFF.

The chain joins TRBV5-4 to TRBJ2-3; perhaps TRBD1 as D (5 bases). CDR1 and CDR2 from the germline V gene are SGHNT and YYREEE (reference sequence). The CDR3 covers 16 residues. Trimming shortened V by 0 bases and J by 0 bases, and 11 bases separated the two germline ends. The CDR3 nucleotides are TGTGCCAGCAGCTTGGCATTGGGGCCGAGCACAGATACGCAGTATTTT. Residues: CASSLALGPSTDTQYF. The full variable domain, its missing parts supplied by reference TRBV5-4 and TRBJ2-3, is ETGVTQSPTHLIKTRGQQVTLRCSSQSGHNTVSWYQQALGQGPQFIFQYYREEENGRGNFPPRFSGLQFPNYSSELNVNALELDDSALYLCASSLALGPSTDTQYFGPGTRLTVL.

V is TRBV7-9 and J is TRBJ1-5; unclear D gene. This CDR3 has 14 residues. Germline V gene sequence: CDR1 SEHNR, CDR2 FQNEAQ (reference sequence). V shed 1 base and J shed 4 bases, with 8 bases lying between them. CDR3 bases: TGTGCCAGCAGCTTAGGTCGGGAGAATCAGCCCCAGCATTTT. It encodes CASSLGRENQPQHF.